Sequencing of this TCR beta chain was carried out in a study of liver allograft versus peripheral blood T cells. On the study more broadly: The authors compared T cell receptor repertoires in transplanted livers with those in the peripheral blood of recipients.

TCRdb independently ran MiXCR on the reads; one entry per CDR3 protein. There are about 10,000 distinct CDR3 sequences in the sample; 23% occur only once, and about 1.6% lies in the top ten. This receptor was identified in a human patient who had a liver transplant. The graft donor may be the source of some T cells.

The DNA of the CDR3 is TGTGCCAGCAGCCCGTGGACAGGGAGAGGCGAGCAGTACTTC. This translates into CASSPWTGRGEQYF. V gene TRBV14 combines with J gene TRBJ2-7; 8 nucleotides match TRBD1. Germline CDR1 SGHDN, CDR2 FVKESK. The junction had 8 bases not matched to a gene; V was cut back by 4 bases and J by 6 bases. This CDR3 comprises 14 residues.